This entry lists 29 T cell receptor beta chains sequenced from one sample in a study of OX40 agonist ivuxolimab in advanced cancers. The library was made by the immunoSEQ multiplex PCR assay. TCRdb took over this immuneACCESS table, retaining in-frame rearrangements with V and J assigned. Such tables are incomplete; in checked studies, under half of the missing clones stem from an unresolved V gene, and the remainder is unexplained. This sample has roughly 57,000 clones in its table, and roughly 73% of those were observed once. The ten most abundant clones make up 2% to 3% of the sample. Sequenced material: CD4+ or CD8+ T cells sorted from blood, taken in a trial of the OX40 agonist ivuxolimab. The receptors originated from an adult with an advanced solid tumor such as melanoma, head and neck, liver or kidney cancer.

The chain recombines TRBV7-2 with TRBJ2-3; D is tentatively TRBD1 or TRBD2 (5 bases each). The CDR3 contains 16 residues. Germline assignment: CDR1 SGHTA and CDR2 FQGNSA. V was trimmed by 4 bases and J by 7 bases, leaving 21 bases between them. CDR3: CASSSSRDLEVNTQYF. The CDR3 DNA follows: TGTGCCAGCAGCTCTTCCCGGGACCTAGAGGTGAATACGCAGTATTTT. The full variable domain, its missing parts supplied by reference TRBV7-2 and TRBJ2-3, is GAGVSQSPSNKVTEKGKDVELRCDPISGHTALYWYRQSLGQGLEFLIYFQGNSAPDKSGLPSDRFSAERTGGSVSTLTIQRTQQEDSAVYLCASSSSRDLEVNTQYFGPGTRLTVL.

The rearrangement links TRBV25-1 to TRBJ2-5; 11 nucleotides match TRBD2. The CDR3 contains 15 residues. The germline CDR1 and CDR2 sequences are MGHDK and SYGVNS. Losses at the gene ends were 4 bases for V and 5 bases for J; bases not matched to a gene: 6. CDR3: CASSALAGGSETQYF. CDR3 DNA sequence: TGTGCCAGCAGTGCCCTAGCGGGGGGTTCGGAGACCCAGTACTTC.

The rearrangement uses TRBV27 and TRBJ1-3, with D possibly matching TRBD1 (5 bases). From germline, CDR1 is MNHEY and CDR2 SMNVEV (reference sequence). V was clipped by 8 bases and J by 1 base, with 9 bases between them. The CDR3 is 13 amino acids. CDR3 residues: CASRGTSGNTIYF. In DNA form, the CDR3 reads TGTGCCAGCCGGGGGACTTCTGGAAACACCATATATTTT.

As DNA, the CDR3 is TGTGCCAGCAGCTTCCCCTCGAGGACAGGCGCGAACACCGGGGAGCTGTTTTTT. Its protein product is CASSFPSRTGANTGELFF. The rearrangement joins TRBV7-9 to TRBJ2-2; 7 positions agree with TRBD1. CDR3 length equals 18 residues. V gave up 3 bases and J gave up 0 bases; unmatched junction bases: 10. Germline CDR1 and CDR2: SEHNR and FQNEAQ (reference sequence).

The chain has TRBV7-9 and TRBJ1-3; D is unresolved. This CDR3 contains 15 residues. V was cut by 3 bases and J by 1 base, with 10 bases left in between. Germline values: CDR1 SEHNR, CDR2 FQNEAQ (reference sequence). DNA for the CDR3: TGTGCCAGCAGCTTGTGGCGAAATTCTGGAAACACCATATATTTT. Translation: CASSLWRNSGNTIYF.

The rearrangement joins TRBV6-6 to TRBJ2-5; 9 bases are a match to TRBD1. CDR1 MNHNY and CDR2 SVGAGI come from the germline V gene (reference sequence). V lost 4 bases and J lost 5; bases outside the gene matches: 8. This CDR3 contains 15 residues. DNA for the CDR3: TGTGCCAGCAGTTGGCCCGGGACAGGGAAGGAGACCCAGTACTTC. Translated: CASSWPGTGKETQYF.

The rearrangement uses TRBV7-3 and TRBJ2-1, with 10 positions matching TRBD2. Germline-derived CDR1 and CDR2 are SGHTA and FQGTGA. V gave up 1 base and J gave up 9 bases; unmatched junction bases: 12. This CDR3 is 17 amino acids long. CDR3 region: CASSLMGGSSGSGEQFF. The DNA for the CDR3 is TGTGCCAGCAGCTTAATGGGAGGGTCTAGCGGGAGTGGTGAGCAGTTCTTC.

This rearrangement joins TRBV7-3 to TRBJ2-7; D remains ambiguous. The CDR3 length is 11 residues. Germline CDR1 and CDR2: SGHTA and FQGTGA. V dropped 5 bases and J dropped 3 bases, with 5 bases sitting between them. The CDR3: CASSPYYEQYF. DNA of the CDR3: TGTGCCAGCAGCCCGTACTACGAGCAGTACTTC.

V usage is TRBV6-5 and J usage is TRBJ2-2; 8 bases line up with TRBD2. V trimming: 5 bases; J trimming: 6 bases; junction bases outside the gene matches: 2. Germline CDR1 is MNHEY and CDR2 is SVGAGI. There are 13 residues in the CDR3. Here the CDR3 DNA reads TGTGCCAGCAGTCGGACTAGCTCCGGGGAGCTGTTTTTT. Its protein is CASSRTSSGELFF.

The chain links TRBV27 to TRBJ2-7; TRBD2 might be the D (5 bases). The germline V gene encodes CDR1 MNHEY and CDR2 SMNVEV (reference sequence). The V end lost 0 bases, the J end lost 4 bases, and 16 bases lay between the germline ends. The CDR3 length is 16 residues. The DNA of the CDR3 is TGTGCCAGCAGTTTATCGGTGACTACCCCCCCTTACGAGCAGTACTTC. Encoded protein: CASSLSVTTPPYEQYF.

V usage is TRBV28 and J usage is TRBJ1-2; TRBD1 agrees at 9 bases. The CDR3 has 15 residues. Losses at the gene ends were 4 bases for V and 2 bases for J; bases not matched to a gene: 5. CDR1 is MDHEN and CDR2 is SYDVKM in the germline V gene. CDR3 DNA sequence: TGTGCCAGCAGTTCCCCGGGACAGGGAAACTATGGCTACACCTTC. Protein: CASSSPGQGNYGYTF.

This clone was counted between two and nine times. The rearrangement joins TRBV6-5 to TRBJ2-1, with D tentatively TRBD1 or TRBD2 (5 bases each). V dropped 5 bases and J dropped 3 bases, with 14 bases sitting between them. The CDR3 runs 15 residues. Germline V CDR1 and CDR2: MNHEY, SVGAGI. DNA of the CDR3: TGTGCCAGCAGTATTACGATGAGGGGCTACAATGAGCAGTTCTTC. Translated: CASSITMRGYNEQFF.

This CDR3 reads CASSQTGTSSYEQYF. CDR3 sequence (DNA): TGTGCCAGCAGCCAGACCGGGACTAGCTCCTACGAGCAGTACTTC. This rearrangement joins TRBV4-2 to TRBJ2-7, with 8 bases fitting TRBD2. The V segment lost 3 bases and the J segment 0 bases; nucleotides outside the gene matches: 4. Germline assignment: CDR1 LGHNA and CDR2 YNFKEQ. The CDR3 has 15 amino acids.

Concerning this clone itself: A read error may be the cause here, since a much bigger clone is one base away. The gene calls are TRBV11-3 and TRBJ2-2; 10 nucleotides align to TRBD1. The CDR3 consists of 14 residues. Germline CDR1 is SGHNT and CDR2 is YENEEA. The CDR3 spells CASSVGTGDVELLF. The CDR3 coding sequence is TGTGCCAGCAGCGTAGGGACAGGGGACGTGGAGCTGCTTTTT.

This clone showed up just once. The genes are TRBV10-3 and TRBJ2-3, with D possibly TRBD1 on 5 matching bases. V was pared by 0 bases and J by 3 bases, with 10 bases between. There are 15 residues in the CDR3. The germline gives CDR1 ENHRY, CDR2 SYGVKD. The CDR3 spells CAISESGLETDTQYF. In DNA, the CDR3 is TGTGCCATCAGTGAGTCGGGGCTAGAAACAGATACGCAGTATTTT.

V is TRBV18 and J is TRBJ1-6, with D maybe TRBD1 (5 bases). The CDR3 spans 14 residues. V lost 6 bases and J 7 bases, leaving 13 bases between the germline ends. Per the germline V gene, CDR1 is KGHSH and CDR2 is LQKENI. The CDR3 DNA reads as TGTGCCAGCTCGCATTCAGGGTCGAATTCACCCCTCCACTTT. Translating gives CASSHSGSNSPLHF.

The V call is TRBV19, the J call TRBJ1-2, with 8 positions matching TRBD1. CDR1 and CDR2 from the germline V gene are LNHDA and SQIVND (reference sequence). Losses at the gene ends were 5 bases for V and 0 bases for J; bases not matched to a gene: 20. The CDR3 is made up of 20 amino acids. The CDR3 reads CASSSHPPSGQVPANYGYTF. In DNA, the CDR3 is TGTGCCAGTAGTTCGCACCCCCCCTCGGGACAGGTTCCAGCTAACTATGGCTACACCTTC. Looking up the rest from reference TRBV19 and TRBJ1-2 gives the full variable domain: DGGITQSPKYLFRKEGQNVTLSCEQNLNHDAMYWYRQDPGQGLRLIYYSQIVNDFQKGDIAEGYSVSREKKESFPLTVTSAQKNPTAFYLCASSSHPPSGQVPANYGYTFGSGTRLTVV.

V is TRBV19 and J is TRBJ1-5; a possible D gene is TRBD1 (5 bases). The CDR3 is 15 amino acids. The V end was cut by 1 base, the J end by 6 bases, with 13 bases between. Looked up from germline, CDR1 is LNHDA and CDR2 is SQIVND (reference sequence). This CDR3 is CASSIVPRGGQPQHF. As DNA, the CDR3 is TGTGCCAGTAGTATAGTCCCCCGCGGGGGTCAGCCCCAGCATTTT.

The rearrangement uses TRBV19 and TRBJ1-2, with D perhaps TRBD1 (5 bases). This CDR3 contains 14 residues. From germline, CDR1 is LNHDA and CDR2 SQIVND (reference sequence). The V and J ends lost 8 bases and 4 bases respectively, with 17 bases between them. The CDR3 protein is CASEGQGVVYGYTF. The CDR3 DNA reads as TGTGCCAGTGAGGGGCAGGGTGTCGTCTATGGCTACACCTTC.

In regard to this clone: One end of the junction varies from germline; a read error may be responsible. The J gene is TRBJ2-6, the V gene TRBV6-1; tentatively, D is TRBD2 (5 bases). This CDR3 has 18 residues. Germline-derived CDR1 and CDR2 are MNHNS and SASEGT. CDR3 amino acids: CAISEPRRESSGANVLTF. CDR3 sequence (DNA): TGTGCCATCAGTGAACCGAGACGGGAAAGCTCTGGGGCCAACGTCCTGACTTTC.

The rearrangement uses TRBV9 and TRBJ2-2, with D maybe TRBD2 (6 bases). The CDR3 runs 15 residues. Deletions cut 4 bases from V and 5 bases from J, with 15 bases between. Germline loops: CDR1 SGDLS, CDR2 YYNGEE. The chain's CDR3 is CASSLGVGTTGELFF. The CDR3 DNA reads TGTGCCAGCAGCTTAGGGGTCGGGACTACCGGGGAGCTGTTTTTT. Filled out from reference TRBV9 and TRBJ2-2, the complete variable domain reads DSGVTQTPKHLITATGQRVTLRCSPRSGDLSVYWYQQSLDQGLQFLIQYYNGEERAKGNILERFSAQQFPDLHSELNLSSLELGDSALYFCASSLGVGTTGELFFGEGSRLTVL.

V is TRBV29-1 and J is TRBJ1-1; tentatively, D is TRBD1 (6 bases). The CDR3 length is 15 residues. Per the germline V gene, CDR1 is SQVTM and CDR2 is ANQGSEA. The V end lost 2 bases, the J end lost 1 base, and 14 bases lay between the germline ends. The CDR3 DNA is TGCAGCGTTGAACCGACAGGCGAGTGGAACACTGAAGCTTTCTTT. Protein sequence: CSVEPTGEWNTEAFF.

V gene TRBV7-9 combines with J gene TRBJ2-7; TRBD1 matches 9 bases. Germline CDR1 is SEHNR and CDR2 is FQNEAQ (reference sequence). This CDR3 has 16 residues. V lost 4 bases and J lost 0; bases outside the gene matches: 7. CDR3 sequence reads: CASSSRTGANSYEQYF. Here the CDR3 DNA reads TGTGCCAGCAGCTCCCGGACAGGGGCTAACTCCTACGAGCAGTACTTC.

In regard to this clone: The identical CDR3 is also encoded by other nucleotide sequences in the sample. The J gene is TRBJ2-2, the V gene TRBV27; a weak D match, TRBD2 (5 bases). V was pared by 3 bases and J by 3 bases, with 11 bases between. Germline lookup yields CDR1 MNHEY and CDR2 SMNVEV (reference sequence). This CDR3 is 15 amino acids long. CDR3 nucleotide sequence: TGTGCCAGCAGTTTGGGTCGGGGATACACCGGGGAGCTGTTTTTT. Protein sequence: CASSLGRGYTGELFF.

This clone turned up a few times. The chain recombines TRBV11-2 with TRBJ1-5; D might be TRBD1 (5 bases). The CDR3 covers 15 residues. From germline, CDR1 is SGHAT and CDR2 FQNNGV. With 3 bases removed from V and 8 bases from J, the gap between germline ends came to 17 bases. Here the CDR3 reads CASSLVRGRSEPQHF. CDR3 bases: TGTGCCAGCAGCTTGGTGAGGGGCCGAAGCGAGCCCCAGCATTTT.

Only a few counts were recorded for this clone. V usage is TRBV5-6 and J usage is TRBJ2-7; D not resolved. V was clipped by 1 base and J by 0 bases, with 11 bases between them. CDR3 size: 15 residues. Germline CDR1 and CDR2: SGHDT and YYEEEE. The CDR3 is CASSLLSQFSYEQYF. In DNA, the CDR3 is TGTGCCAGCAGCTTGCTCTCACAATTCTCCTACGAGCAGTACTTC.

This clone was recorded only once. This chain joins TRBV7-2 and TRBJ2-3; maybe TRBD2 (5 bases). The CDR3 spans 16 residues. V lost 8 bases and J lost 0, with 18 bases in between. Germline V gene data show CDR1 as SGHTA and CDR2 as FQGNSA. Here the CDR3 reads CASAKRRGPSTDTQYF. The DNA of the CDR3 is TGTGCCAGCGCAAAGAGGAGAGGGCCCAGCACAGATACGCAGTATTTT.

The V gene is TRBV27, the J gene TRBJ1-1; D is ambiguous. Between the trimmed V and J ends, which lost 6 bases and 1 base, there was a span of 9 bases. The CDR3 contains 13 residues. Germline values: CDR1 MNHEY, CDR2 SMNVEV (reference sequence). The CDR3 DNA reads TGTGCCAGCAGGTTCAGTAGGAACACTGAAGCTTTCTTT. Translation gives CASRFSRNTEAFF.

V gene TRBV7-2 combines with J gene TRBJ2-7; 10 bases agree with TRBD2. Germline-derived CDR1 and CDR2 are SGHTA and FQGNSA. The J segment lost 2 bases and the V segment lost 4 bases, leaving 8 bases of the junction unmatched. This CDR3 contains 16 residues. The CDR3 DNA is TGTGCCAGCAGCTCACCGACTAGCGGGCGCGCCTACGAGCAGTACTTC. Translating gives CASSSPTSGRAYEQYF.